This TCR beta chain was identified in a study of shared clonotypes between healthy human individuals. Points from the study as a whole: Sampling was confined to blood; repertoires within tissues likely differ. Among donors, the sharing of clonotypes was expected to be influenced by sequencing depth.

TCRdb's table, derived via immunoSEQ multiplex PCR, lists solely in-frame clones and lacks some. Of 1,400,000 or so clones listed, roughly 98.5% were seen once; the top ten hold around 0.33%. Note on this clone: Antigen specificity is unknown.

Germline assignment: CDR1 MNHEY and CDR2 SVGAGI. V lost 2 bases and J lost 0, with 10 bases in between. This CDR3 is 15 amino acids long. The clonotype comes from a man aged 30 to 39 in good health. The chain couples TRBV6-5 to TRBJ1-1, with D possibly being TRBD1 (5 bases). The sequenced sample was naive CD4+ T cells sorted from blood. Subset noted: CD45RA+ positively selected. This chain's CDR3 is CASSYADSMNTEAFF. Here the CDR3 DNA reads TGTGCCAGCAGTTACGCCGACAGTATGAACACTGAAGCTTTCTTT.